These T cell receptor beta chains were read from a single sample in a study of cytomegalovirus exposure and HLA in healthy donors. Produced via immunoSEQ multiplex PCR; TCRdb's table is partial and in-frame only. The table lists some 170,000 clones, roughly 76% of them singletons, with about 12% in the top ten. Sequencing was done on a sample of PBMCs. The receptors were gathered from a woman in her 50s in good health and CMV-seronegative. CDR3s leave out the opening cysteine and the closing phenylalanine or tryptophan. The order of the fields is J gene, V gene, CDR3 protein.

j_gene: TRBJ2-3
v_gene: TRBV5-1
CDR3aa: ASSAGGSTDTQY

j_gene: TRBJ2-5
v_gene: TRBV30
CDR3aa: ASRPGRKETQY

j_gene: TRBJ2-1
v_gene: TRBV6-5
CDR3aa: ASSSLAGSKSNEQF

j_gene: TRBJ1-2
v_gene: TRBV9
CDR3aa: ASSPDSLGSYGYT

j_gene: TRBJ1-2
v_gene: TRBV14
CDR3aa: ASSPLQGMDYGYT

j_gene: TRBJ2-2
v_gene: TRBV5-1
CDR3aa: ASFATGNTGELF

j_gene: TRBJ1-4
v_gene: TRBV2
CDR3aa: ASSTGTGNEKLF

j_gene: TRBJ1-4
v_gene: TRBV2
CDR3aa: ASGQDEKLF

j_gene: TRBJ2-7
v_gene: TRBV28
CDR3aa: ASSPHSYEQY

j_gene: TRBJ1-2
v_gene: TRBV11-2
CDR3aa: ASSLSPGGGYT

j_gene: TRBJ2-5
v_gene: TRBV7-2
CDR3aa: ASSLDAGTGRVRWETQY

j_gene: TRBJ1-2
v_gene: TRBV14
CDR3aa: ASSPLRGPNYGYT

j_gene: TRBJ2-1
v_gene: TRBV29-1
CDR3aa: SVWGLAGGGESYNEQF

j_gene: TRBJ1-3
v_gene: TRBV13
CDR3aa: ASSPTGKTGNTIY

j_gene: TRBJ2-3
v_gene: TRBV30
CDR3aa: AWRATGGATDTQY

j_gene: TRBJ2-7
v_gene: TRBV28
CDR3aa: ASSSSGRGRGYEQY

j_gene: TRBJ1-2
v_gene: TRBV14
CDR3aa: ASSHQRGNYGYT

j_gene: TRBJ1-1
v_gene: TRBV19
CDR3aa: ASGMTASRTEAF

j_gene: TRBJ1-5
v_gene: TRBV21-1
CDR3aa: ASSKEEGAGPRNQPQH

j_gene: TRBJ2-3
v_gene: TRBV5-1
CDR3aa: ASSLAGGTDTQY

j_gene: .
v_gene: TRBV5-1
CDR3aa: ASSLSTSGSGEQY

j_gene: TRBJ2-1
v_gene: TRBV29-1
CDR3aa: SVDRDRQWEQF

j_gene: TRBJ2-1
v_gene: TRBV6-6
CDR3aa: ASSTGWGHYNEQF

j_gene: TRBJ2-5
v_gene: TRBV5-6
CDR3aa: ASSGSGGQETQY